Detailed here is one T cell receptor beta chain. As yet, its antigen is unknown. This sample is part of a study of liver allograft versus peripheral blood T cells. The wider study: What was compared were the T cell receptor repertoires in transplanted livers and those in the peripheral blood of recipients.

Germline CDR1 is DFQATT and CDR2 is SNEGSKA (reference sequence). This CDR3 is 12 amino acids long. Germline trimming cut 6 bases from V and 5 bases from J; bases unmatched to any gene: 5. Via MiXCR, TCRdb re-called the reads, giving one row per CDR3 protein. The data hold 8,500 to 10,000 distinct CDR3 sequences, with 25% to 30% observed a single time. Findings and caveats of the study: Differences were reported between the T cell receptor repertoires inside liver allografts and those that were detected in peripheral blood.

The J gene is TRBJ2-7, the V gene TRBV20-1; 9 nucleotides line up with TRBD1. This clonotype was sampled from a human patient who had a liver transplant. Some of the T cells may derive from the graft donor. The chain's CDR3 is CSAWGQGNEQYF. The CDR3 nucleotides are TGCAGTGCCTGGGGACAGGGCAACGAGCAGTACTTC.